These T cell receptor beta chains were read from a single sample in a study of OX40 agonist ivuxolimab in advanced cancers. The repertoire was sequenced with immunoSEQ multiplex PCR; TCRdb's copy has only in-frame clones and lacks some. In the table there are approximately 50,000 clones, around 85% of which are singletons. The sample here was CD4+ or CD8+ T cells sorted from blood, taken in a trial of the OX40 agonist ivuxolimab. The receptors stem from an adult with an advanced solid tumor such as melanoma, head and neck, liver or kidney cancer. CDR3s include the opening cysteine and the closing phenylalanine or tryptophan. Each record gives: D gene, clone size, V gene, J gene, CDR3 protein, CDR3 DNA. D genes are given only for firm matches. Size values are once, few and many counts, or a class for expanded clones, and some rows have none.

d_gene: NA
abundance: NA
v_gene: TRBV13
j_gene: TRBJ1-4
CDR3aa: CASAMGSTNEKLFF
CDR3nt: TGTGCCAGTGCAATGGGCTCGACTAATGAAAAACTGTTTTTT

d_gene: NA
abundance: NA
v_gene: TRBV6-6
j_gene: TRBJ1-1
CDR3aa: CASSTPRQANTEAFF
CDR3nt: TGTGCCAGCAGTACCCCGAGACAGGCCAACACTGAAGCTTTCTTT

d_gene: NA
abundance: NA
v_gene: TRBV9
j_gene: TRBJ2-5
CDR3aa: CASTPPSGAYF
CDR3nt: TGTGCCAGCACCCCACCTTCGGGGGCGTACTTC

d_gene: NA
abundance: NA
v_gene: TRBV18
j_gene: TRBJ1-4
CDR3aa: CASTGGGSGSATNEKLFF
CDR3nt: TGTGCCAGCACCGGGGGGGGTTCCGGGTCCGCCACTAATGAAAAACTGTTTTTT

d_gene: TRBD2
abundance: NA
v_gene: TRBV6-5
j_gene: TRBJ2-7
CDR3aa: CASRDPGLAGGEQYF
CDR3nt: TGTGCCAGCAGAGATCCGGGACTAGCGGGAGGCGAGCAGTACTTC

d_gene: NA
abundance: NA
v_gene: TRBV7-6
j_gene: TRBJ1-6
CDR3aa: CASSLPPGPRESPLHF
CDR3nt: TGTGCCAGCAGCTTACCCCCGGGACCCCGGGAATCACCCCTCCACTTT

d_gene: TRBD2
abundance: NA
v_gene: TRBV11-3
j_gene: TRBJ2-3
CDR3aa: CASSLDPGTSGRAAQYF
CDR3nt: TGTGCCAGCAGCTTAGACCCTGGGACTAGCGGGAGGGCAGCGCAGTATTTT

d_gene: NA
abundance: NA
v_gene: TRBV13
j_gene: TRBJ2-7
CDR3aa: CASSLEHEQYF
CDR3nt: TGTGCCAGCAGCTTAGAACACGAGCAGTACTTC

d_gene: NA
abundance: NA
v_gene: TRBV6-6
j_gene: TRBJ1-2
CDR3aa: CASSYSMGDYGYTF
CDR3nt: TGTGCCAGCAGTTACTCGATGGGGGACTATGGCTACACCTTC

d_gene: TRBD2
abundance: NA
v_gene: TRBV6-6
j_gene: TRBJ2-1
CDR3aa: CASRERLASPNEQFF
CDR3nt: TGTGCCAGCAGGGAAAGACTAGCTTCCCCGAATGAGCAGTTCTTC

d_gene: NA
abundance: NA
v_gene: TRBV29-1
j_gene: TRBJ2-7
CDR3aa: CSVPGLVVSEQYF
CDR3nt: TGCAGCGTCCCGGGACTGGTAGTCTCCGAGCAGTACTTC

d_gene: NA
abundance: NA
v_gene: TRBV7-9
j_gene: TRBJ1-2
CDR3aa: CASSLGTTTGANYGYTF
CDR3nt: TGTGCCAGCAGCTTAGGGACAACAACGGGTGCTAACTATGGCTACACCTTC

d_gene: TRBD1
abundance: NA
v_gene: TRBV4-1
j_gene: TRBJ2-3
CDR3aa: CASSQVGFNRGADTQYF
CDR3nt: TGCGCCAGCAGCCAAGTTGGGTTTAACAGGGGTGCAGATACGCAGTATTTT

d_gene: TRBD2
abundance: NA
v_gene: TRBV10-3
j_gene: TRBJ2-1
CDR3aa: CAIKKLAGGDNEQFF
CDR3nt: TGTGCCATCAAGAAACTAGCGGGGGGAGATAATGAGCAGTTCTTC

d_gene: NA
abundance: NA
v_gene: TRBV5-4
j_gene: TRBJ1-6
CDR3aa: CASSHKDRSHSPLHF
CDR3nt: TGTGCCAGCAGCCATAAAGACAGGAGTCATTCACCCCTCCACTTT

d_gene: TRBD1
abundance: NA
v_gene: TRBV18
j_gene: TRBJ1-6
CDR3aa: CASSPFGTGSSPLHF
CDR3nt: TGTGCCAGCTCACCATTCGGGACAGGGAGTTCACCCCTCCACTTT

d_gene: NA
abundance: NA
v_gene: TRBV5-1
j_gene: TRBJ2-7
CDR3aa: CASSQQPSSYEQYF
CDR3nt: TGCGCCAGCAGCCAACAGCCATCCTCCTACGAGCAGTACTTC

d_gene: TRBD1
abundance: NA
v_gene: TRBV9
j_gene: TRBJ2-5
CDR3aa: CASSPRTGGGETQYF
CDR3nt: TGTGCCAGCAGCCCACGAACAGGGGGTGGGGAGACCCAGTACTTC

d_gene: NA
abundance: once
v_gene: TRBV7-2
j_gene: TRBJ1-2
CDR3aa: CASSFGGTQANYGYTF
CDR3nt: TGTGCCAGCAGCTTTGGGGGAACACAAGCTAACTATGGCTACACCTTC

d_gene: NA
abundance: few
v_gene: TRBV4-1
j_gene: TRBJ1-2
CDR3aa: CASSQHWTRGPYGYTF
CDR3nt: TGCGCCAGCAGCCAACATTGGACCCGGGGGCCCTATGGCTACACCTTC

d_gene: NA
abundance: NA
v_gene: TRBV9
j_gene: TRBJ2-7
CDR3aa: CASSVGLYHEQYF
CDR3nt: TGTGCCAGCAGCGTAGGCCTATACCACGAGCAGTACTTC

d_gene: NA
abundance: NA
v_gene: TRBV19
j_gene: TRBJ2-5
CDR3aa: CASSVGRTQETQYF
CDR3nt: TGTGCCAGTAGTGTTGGCCGAACCCAAGAGACCCAGTACTTC

d_gene: NA
abundance: NA
v_gene: TRBV10-3
j_gene: TRBJ2-3
CDR3aa: CAISDTAVTDTQYF
CDR3nt: TGTGCCATCAGTGATACGGCGGTAACAGATACGCAGTATTTT

d_gene: TRBD1
abundance: once
v_gene: TRBV6-5
j_gene: TRBJ1-1
CDR3aa: CASSYGIGTGPSEAFF
CDR3nt: TGTGCCAGCAGTTACGGTATCGGGACAGGGCCCTCTGAAGCTTTCTTT

d_gene: TRBD2
abundance: few
v_gene: TRBV11-2
j_gene: TRBJ2-2
CDR3aa: CASSLGTRRTGELFF
CDR3nt: TGTGCCAGCAGCTTAGGGACTAGGAGGACCGGGGAGCTGTTTTTT

d_gene: NA
abundance: few
v_gene: TRBV6-5
j_gene: TRBJ1-5
CDR3aa: CASKLGSNQPQHF
CDR3nt: TGTGCCAGCAAACTGGGTAGCAATCAGCCCCAGCATTTT

d_gene: TRBD1
abundance: NA
v_gene: TRBV9
j_gene: TRBJ2-7
CDR3aa: CASSVGTDRDYEQYF
CDR3nt: TGTGCCAGCAGCGTAGGCACAGACAGGGACTACGAGCAGTACTTC

d_gene: TRBD2
abundance: NA
v_gene: TRBV11-1
j_gene: TRBJ2-1
CDR3aa: CASSLRSSAGLASYNEQFF
CDR3nt: TGTGCCAGCAGCTTACGGAGTTCGGCGGGACTAGCTTCCTACAATGAGCAGTTCTTC

d_gene: NA
abundance: NA
v_gene: TRBV7-9
j_gene: TRBJ2-1
CDR3aa: CASSRPPGPEQFF
CDR3nt: TGTGCCAGCAGCAGACCTCCCGGTCCCGAGCAGTTCTTC

d_gene: TRBD1
abundance: NA
v_gene: TRBV5-1
j_gene: TRBJ2-7
CDR3aa: CASSRTGATDEQYF
CDR3nt: TGCGCCAGCAGCCGGACAGGGGCGACCGACGAGCAGTACTTC

d_gene: TRBD2
abundance: NA
v_gene: TRBV27
j_gene: TRBJ2-1
CDR3aa: CASSFGGAYNEQFF
CDR3nt: TGTGCCAGCAGTTTCGGGGGGGCCTACAATGAGCAGTTCTTC

d_gene: NA
abundance: NA
v_gene: TRBV9
j_gene: TRBJ1-3
CDR3aa: CASSRGFGNTIYF
CDR3nt: TGTGCCAGCAGCCGGGGTTTTGGAAACACCATATATTTT

d_gene: TRBD2
abundance: once
v_gene: TRBV5-1
j_gene: TRBJ2-1
CDR3aa: CASSLSVSGAGSYNEQFF
CDR3nt: TGCGCCAGCAGCTTGTCGGTTAGCGGGGCGGGTTCCTACAATGAGCAGTTCTTC

d_gene: NA
abundance: NA
v_gene: TRBV14
j_gene: TRBJ2-3
CDR3aa: CASSLGRNTDTQYF
CDR3nt: TGTGCCAGCAGCCTGGGACGGAACACAGATACGCAGTATTTT

d_gene: NA
abundance: NA
v_gene: TRBV4-3
j_gene: TRBJ2-3
CDR3aa: CASSHDNTDTQYF
CDR3nt: TGCGCCAGCAGCCACGACAACACAGATACGCAGTATTTT

d_gene: NA
abundance: once
v_gene: TRBV6-5
j_gene: TRBJ2-6
CDR3aa: CASSSTRAGANVLTF
CDR3nt: TGTGCCAGCAGTTCAACTAGGGCTGGGGCCAACGTCCTGACTTTC

d_gene: TRBD1
abundance: NA
v_gene: TRBV19
j_gene: TRBJ1-5
CDR3aa: CASSIVGITRGDNQPQHF
CDR3nt: TGTGCCAGTAGTATAGTCGGTATTACCAGGGGGGACAATCAGCCCCAGCATTTT

d_gene: NA
abundance: NA
v_gene: TRBV4-3
j_gene: TRBJ1-5
CDR3aa: CASSQEVLVFQPQHF
CDR3nt: TGCGCCAGCAGCCAAGAGGTGCTGGTCTTCCAGCCCCAGCATTTT

d_gene: TRBD1
abundance: NA
v_gene: TRBV5-1
j_gene: TRBJ2-7
CDR3aa: CASSLSAAGTGFAYEQYF
CDR3nt: TGCGCCAGCAGCTTGTCCGCGGCCGGGACAGGATTTGCCTACGAGCAGTACTTC

d_gene: NA
abundance: NA
v_gene: TRBV7-2
j_gene: TRBJ2-1
CDR3aa: CASSYGTRGVNEQFF
CDR3nt: TGTGCCAGCAGCTACGGGACCCGCGGGGTTAATGAGCAGTTCTTC

d_gene: TRBD1
abundance: NA
v_gene: TRBV30
j_gene: TRBJ1-2
CDR3aa: CAWNRDRGNYGYTF
CDR3nt: TGTGCCTGGAACCGGGACAGGGGAAACTATGGCTACACCTTC

d_gene: NA
abundance: once
v_gene: TRBV21-1
j_gene: TRBJ1-2
CDR3aa: CASSSLRDGWANYGYTF
CDR3nt: TGTGCCAGCAGCTCCCTCAGGGACGGGTGGGCTAACTATGGCTACACCTTC

d_gene: NA
abundance: NA
v_gene: TRBV27
j_gene: TRBJ1-2
CDR3aa: CASSFGGSTNYGYTF
CDR3nt: TGTGCCAGCAGTTTTGGAGGTTCGACTAACTATGGCTACACCTTC

d_gene: NA
abundance: NA
v_gene: TRBV7-2
j_gene: TRBJ1-2
CDR3aa: CASSLERAGYTF
CDR3nt: TGTGCCAGCAGCTTAGAACGGGCGGGCTACACCTTC

d_gene: TRBD2
abundance: NA
v_gene: TRBV18
j_gene: TRBJ2-1
CDR3aa: CASSPLAGEAGEQFF
CDR3nt: TGTGCCAGCTCACCTTTAGCGGGAGAGGCGGGTGAGCAGTTCTTC

d_gene: TRBD1
abundance: NA
v_gene: TRBV7-9
j_gene: TRBJ1-2
CDR3aa: CASSSGTGNYGYTF
CDR3nt: TGTGCCAGCAGCTCGGGGACAGGGAACTATGGCTACACCTTC

d_gene: NA
abundance: NA
v_gene: TRBV30
j_gene: TRBJ1-6
CDR3aa: CAWNFGGQLSPLHF
CDR3nt: TGTGCCTGGAATTTCGGGGGACAACTTTCACCCCTCCACTTT

d_gene: NA
abundance: NA
v_gene: TRBV5-6
j_gene: TRBJ2-5
CDR3aa: CASQAGRGQETQYF
CDR3nt: TGTGCCAGCCAAGCTGGTAGGGGCCAAGAGACCCAGTACTTC

d_gene: NA
abundance: NA
v_gene: TRBV4-3
j_gene: TRBJ2-5
CDR3aa: CASSLFRGAQETQYF
CDR3nt: TGCGCCAGCAGCCTTTTTCGGGGGGCCCAAGAGACCCAGTACTTC

d_gene: TRBD2
abundance: NA
v_gene: TRBV9
j_gene: TRBJ2-2
CDR3aa: CASSVGGTSGTGELFF
CDR3nt: TGTGCCAGCAGCGTAGGGGGTACTAGCGGCACCGGGGAGCTGTTTTTT

d_gene: NA
abundance: NA
v_gene: TRBV5-6
j_gene: TRBJ2-3
CDR3aa: CASSLWGYADTQYF
CDR3nt: TGTGCCAGCAGCTTGTGGGGATACGCAGATACGCAGTATTTT

d_gene: NA
abundance: NA
v_gene: TRBV30
j_gene: TRBJ1-1
CDR3aa: CAWEGMNTEAFF
CDR3nt: TGTGCCTGGGAGGGCATGAACACTGAAGCTTTCTTT